These 20 T cell receptor beta chains share one sample of origin, sequenced in a study of siplizumab effects on memory and regulatory T cells. Clones were sequenced by immunoSEQ multiplex PCR, and TCRdb holds only the in-frame ones, with some missing. The table lists some 100,000 clones, just over 90% of them singletons. The specimen sequenced was Tregs sorted from blood. These TCRs come from a human donor in good health.

The rearrangement joins TRBV7-8 to TRBJ2-7; 9 bases match TRBD2. CDR1 and CDR2 (germline): SGHVS, FQNEAQ. The CDR3 contains 20 residues. The J segment lost 0 bases and the V segment lost 1 base, leaving 16 bases of the junction unmatched. The CDR3, as DNA: TGTGCCAGCAGCTTAGAGGTGTTCGGCGGGACTAGCTTCTCCTCCTACGAGCAGTACTTC. It is translated as CASSLEVFGGTSFSSYEQYF.

The V call is TRBV2, the J call TRBJ1-2; D ambiguous. Germline CDR1 SNHLY, CDR2 FYNNEI. V lost 5 bases, J lost 4 bases, and 14 bases lay in between. The CDR3 has 14 amino acids. CDR3 bases: TGTGCCAGCAGTTCACCCTCTTCGGCCTATGGCTACACCTTC. It translates to CASSSPSSAYGYTF. The full variable domain, with the rest looked up from reference TRBV2 and TRBJ1-2, is EPEVTQTPSHQVTQMGQEVILRCVPISNHLYFYWYRQILGQKVEFLVSFYNNEISEKSEIFDDQFSVERPDGSNFTLKIRSTKLEDSAMYFCASSSPSSAYGYTFGSGTRLTVV.

The V call is TRBV5-1, the J call TRBJ1-2; the match to TRBD1 covers 8 bases. CDR3 length: 17 residues. CDR1 SGHRS and CDR2 YFSETQ come from the germline V gene. V was pared by 0 bases and J by 8 bases, with 15 bases of the junction left unmatched. Written as DNA, the CDR3 is TGCGCCAGCAGCTTGGAAGTAGGACAGGGAATTGCGGGAGGCTACACCTTC. The encoded protein is CASSLEVGQGIAGGYTF.

The V and J genes are TRBV6-1 and TRBJ2-6; D is possibly TRBD1 (6 bases). Looked up from germline, CDR1 is MNHNS and CDR2 is SASEGT. The CDR3 runs 15 residues. Trimming took 6 bases from V and 0 from J, leaving 9 bases between them. DNA of the CDR3: TGTGCCAGCAGCGGACAGTCCTCTGGGGCCAACGTCCTGACTTTC. Its translation is CASSGQSSGANVLTF.

With regard to this clone: One junction end disagrees with the germline gene, perhaps due to a read error. The chain carries TRBV2 and TRBJ1-2; D perhaps matches TRBD1 (5 bases). This CDR3 contains 14 residues. Germline V gene lookup returns CDR1 SNHLY and CDR2 FYNNEI. CDR3 region: CASSEGTSHYGYTF. DNA for the CDR3: TGTGCCAGCAGCGAAGGGACGTCCCACTATGGCTACACCTTC.

This clone was detected once. The CDR3 bases are TGTGCCAGCAGCTTCCGGGACAGCACCGGGGAGCTGTTTTTT. Its translation: CASSFRDSTGELFF. This chain links TRBV11-2 with TRBJ2-2; 7 bases map to TRBD1. The CDR3 totals 14 residues. The V and J ends lost 3 bases and 4 bases, in that order; junction bases with no gene match: 2. Germline lookup yields CDR1 SGHAT and CDR2 FQNNGV.

The CDR3 region is CSALPSGRITDTQYF. For the CDR3, the DNA is TGCAGCGCTCTACCTAGCGGGAGGATCACAGATACGCAGTATTTT. This chain links TRBV29-1 with TRBJ2-3; 11 bases are shared with TRBD2. V shed 7 bases, J shed 2 bases, and the junction held 8 bases outside the gene matches. This CDR3 has 15 amino acids. CDR1 is SQVTM and CDR2 is ANQGSEA in the germline V gene.

A remark on this clone: The junction and the germline gene differ at one end; a read error may be behind it. The chain is built from TRBV7-6 and TRBJ2-2, with TRBD2 matching 9 bases. CDR3 size: 15 residues. Per the germline V gene, CDR1 is SGHVS and CDR2 is FNYEAQ. The CDR3 is CASSIAGEVTGELFF. The CDR3 region has the DNA TGTGCCAGCAGCATAGCGGGAGAGGTGACCGGGGAGCTGTTTTTT. Based on the CDR3 plus reference TRBV7-6 and TRBJ2-2, the full variable domain is GAGVSQSPRYKVTKRGQDVALRCDPISGHVSLYWYRQALGQGPEFLTYFNYEAQQDKSGLPNDRFSAERPEGSISTLTIQRTEQRDSAMYRCASSIAGEVTGELFFGEGSRLTVL.

This chain uses TRBV25-1 with TRBJ2-5; 7 bases align to TRBD2. This CDR3 is 14 amino acids long. Losses at the gene ends were 1 base for V and 2 bases for J; bases not matched to a gene: 1. CDR1 is MGHDK, CDR2 SYGVNS, per germline. The CDR3, as DNA: TGTGCCAGCAGTGAATTCGGGGGGCAAGAGACCCAGTACTTC. It encodes CASSEFGGQETQYF.

The V gene is TRBV28, the J gene TRBJ1-2, with TRBD1 identical over 7 bases. J was trimmed by 4 bases and V by 4 bases; bases with no gene match: 6. The CDR3 sequence is 14 residues long. The germline V gene encodes CDR1 MDHEN and CDR2 SYDVKM. The CDR3 region has the DNA TGTGCCAGCAGTTCAGAGGGGGCGATCTATGGCTACACCTTC. As protein: CASSSEGAIYGYTF.

This CDR3 reads CSATLQETQYF. The CDR3 region has the DNA TGCAGTGCTACTCTCCAAGAGACCCAGTACTTC. This chain uses TRBV20-1 with TRBJ2-5; no clear D gene. Germline CDR1 reads DFQATT; CDR2 reads SNEGSKA (reference sequence). CDR3 size: 11 residues. V was clipped by 4 bases and J by 1 base, with 4 bases between them.

The V gene is TRBV25-1, the J gene TRBJ2-3, with D hard to call. The CDR3 spans 12 residues. Germline V gene lookup returns CDR1 MGHDK and CDR2 SYGVNS. The V and J ends lost 3 bases and 3 bases respectively, with 4 bases between them. The CDR3 region is CASSEITDTQYF. The CDR3, as DNA: TGTGCCAGCAGTGAGATTACAGATACGCAGTATTTT.

This clone was counted once. The genes are TRBV9 and TRBJ2-7; D is perhaps TRBD1 or TRBD2 (5 bases each). This CDR3 is built from 15 residues. Germline V gene sequence: CDR1 SGDLS, CDR2 YYNGEE. The V end lost 0 bases, the J end lost 3 bases, and 13 bases lay between the germline ends. The CDR3 region has the DNA TGTGCCAGCAGCGTAGGAGGGGCGTCCTTCTACGAGCAGTACTTC. Protein: CASSVGGASFYEQYF.

The chain combines TRBV15 with TRBJ1-2; D unresolved. Trimming cost V 0 bases and J 4 bases, with 6 bases left between them. The germline gives CDR1 LNHNV, CDR2 YYDKDF (reference sequence). This CDR3 has 13 amino acids. The DNA of the CDR3 is TGTGCCACCAGCAGAGAACGGAGCTATGGCTACACCTTC. Its translation: CATSRERSYGYTF.

This clone was counted a single time. The chain couples TRBV30 to TRBJ2-5, with TRBD2 identical over 9 bases. The CDR3 has 15 amino acids. CDR1 is GTSNPN and CDR2 is SVGIG in the germline V gene (reference sequence). V lost 2 bases, J lost 10 bases, and 14 bases stayed unmatched. The DNA for the CDR3 is TGTGCCTGGAGTATACAGGGGCTAGCGGGATGGGACCAGTACTTC. Residues: CAWSIQGLAGWDQYF.

This clone was counted once. CDR3 protein: CASSPWTGTEAFF. The CDR3 nucleotides read TGTGCCAGCAGTCCTTGGACCGGGACTGAAGCTTTCTTT. The chain recombines TRBV7-2 with TRBJ1-1, with D unclear. This CDR3 is built from 13 residues. The germline V gene has CDR1 SGHTA and CDR2 FQGNSA. Trimming pared 6 bases from V and 5 bases from J, leaving 13 bases between.

This clone was seen more than once but under ten times. The genes are TRBV7-2 and TRBJ1-2; D might be TRBD1 (5 bases). Germline lookup yields CDR1 SGHTA and CDR2 FQGNSA. This CDR3 has 14 residues. V lost 2 bases to trimming and J lost 4 bases, with 11 bases between them. CDR3 amino acids: CASSLRGQTYGYTF. Written as DNA, the CDR3 is TGTGCCAGCAGCTTACGGGGCCAGACCTATGGCTACACCTTC.

In its sample, this clone was seen a few times. The rearrangement links TRBV19 to TRBJ1-2, with D possibly being TRBD1 (6 bases). The V gene's germline CDR1 is LNHDA and CDR2 SQIVND (reference sequence). V was cut by 5 bases and J by 8 bases, with 18 bases left in between. The CDR3 covers 14 residues. The CDR3 region is CASSAAGTRGGYTF. Here the CDR3 DNA reads TGTGCCAGTAGTGCAGCCGGGACACGAGGAGGCTACACCTTC.

V and J are TRBV15 and TRBJ2-7, with D perhaps matching TRBD1 (6 bases). Per germline, CDR1 LNHNV and CDR2 YYDKDF (reference sequence). This CDR3 comprises 14 residues. The V and J ends lost 3 bases and 3 bases respectively, with 12 bases between them. The CDR3 DNA is TGTGCCACCAGCAGGGAAATAGGGGGCTACGAGCAGTACTTC. Its protein product is CATSREIGGYEQYF.

The chain carries TRBV5-1 and TRBJ2-2, with D perhaps matching TRBD1 or TRBD2 (5 bases each). The CDR3 contains 15 residues. Germline-derived CDR1 and CDR2 are SGHRS and YFSETQ. V shed 4 bases and J shed 2 bases, with 12 bases lying between them. In DNA form, the CDR3 reads TGCGCCAGCAGCGCCACGGGGCTAAACACCGGGGAGCTGTTTTTT. Translating it yields CASSATGLNTGELFF. Full variable domain (rest looked up from reference TRBV5-1 and TRBJ2-2): KAGVTQTPRYLIKTRGQQVTLSCSPISGHRSVSWYQQTPGQGLQFLFEYFSETQRNKGNFPGRFSGRQFSNSRSEMNVSTLELGDSALYLCASSATGLNTGELFFGEGSRLTVL.